This T cell receptor (beta chain) was sequenced during a study of cytotoxic CD8 clonotypes in ibrutinib-treated CLL. Study summary: Responses: approximately 24 partial, 2 complete; after median roughly 68 months, around 15 stayed remitted, about twelve progressed. Averaging across samples gave roughly 280,000 productive templates and tens of thousands of productive rearrangements. The study's findings and limits: Ibrutinib response saw clonality rise, and progression saw it return toward baseline.

About 2 micrograms of genomic DNA (from cryopreserved PBMCs) were used for TCR beta libraries. Of note for this clone: Its antigen is unknown.

Sequenced by immunoSEQ multiplex PCR; TCRdb stores in-frame clones only, minus some. Of around 250,000 clones in the sample, less than 75% were seen once. Per germline, CDR1 SEHNR and CDR2 FQNEAQ (reference sequence). The CDR3 is made up of 14 amino acids. With 3 bases clipped from V and 9 bases from J, the junction kept 7 bases outside the gene matches. The genes are TRBV7-9 and TRBJ2-1; 8 bases map to TRBD1. This receptor was identified in a human donor with chronic lymphocytic leukemia. This sample comprised PBMCs, obtained after 24 months of ibrutinib treatment. The CDR3 DNA sequence: TGTGCCAGCAGCTTGGAGGACAGGGCTGGTGAGCAGTTCTTC. It codes for CASSLEDRAGEQFF.